Presented here are 20 T cell receptor beta chains from one specimen sequenced in a study of response to subunit inactivated influenza vaccine. In TCRdb, the RT-PCR reads were re-called with MiXCR into one record per CDR3 protein. Of roughly 650,000 distinct CDR3 sequences listed, less than 15% were seen once; the top ten hold roughly 7.2%. This specimen was PBMCs from blood, taken 14 to 15 days before vaccination. The origin of the receptors is a man aged 45-65 years who received an inactivated influenza vaccine.

This sequence joins TRBV5-1 and TRBJ2-1; 8 bases line up with TRBD2. V trimming: 5 bases; J trimming: 9 bases; junction bases outside the gene matches: 13. CDR3 length equals 15 residues. Germline CDR1 reads SGHRS; CDR2 reads YFSETQ. The CDR3 region has the DNA TGCGCCAGCAGATTACTAGCGGATCCAATGGGTGAGCAGTTCTTC. This translates into CASRLLADPMGEQFF. Based on the CDR3 plus reference TRBV5-1 and TRBJ2-1, the full variable domain is KAGVTQTPRYLIKTRGQQVTLSCSPISGHRSVSWYQQTPGQGLQFLFEYFSETQRNKGNFPGRFSGRQFSNSRSEMNVSTLELGDSALYLCASRLLADPMGEQFFGPGTRLTVL.

There are a few counts of this clonotype. The J gene is TRBJ2-1, the V gene TRBV29-1, with 11 nucleotides matching TRBD2. Germline CDR1 SQVTM, CDR2 ANQGSEA. The CDR3 is 16 residues long. Trimming cost V 7 bases and J 1 base; bases outside gene matches: 9. The CDR3: CSGTPLAGVSYNEQFF. CDR3 DNA: TGCAGCGGGACCCCACTAGCGGGGGTATCCTACAATGAGCAGTTCTTC.

This clonotype was seen more than once but under ten times. At one boundary the junction diverges from the germline segment, which might be a read error. This chain uses TRBV12-3 or TRBV12-4 with TRBJ2-7; TRBD1 matches at 7 bases. This CDR3 has 13 amino acids. Written as DNA, the CDR3 is TGTGCCAGCAGAAACTCAGAGCCAGGGGGAATGCACTTC. This codes for CASRNSEPGGMHF.

The rearrangement uses TRBV20-1 and TRBJ2-7; D uncertain. Looked up from germline, CDR1 is DFQATT and CDR2 is SNEGSKA (reference sequence). The CDR3 extends over 11 amino acids. Trimming took 8 bases from V and 4 from J, leaving 12 bases between them. The CDR3 bases are TGCAGTTCAAAACTTGAATACGAGCAGTACTTC. Its translation is CSSKLEYEQYF.

V gene TRBV15 combines with J gene TRBJ2-7; possible D gene TRBD1, 6 bases. V shed 3 bases and J shed 0 bases, with 9 bases lying between them. Germline CDR1 LNHNV, CDR2 YYDKDF (reference sequence). The CDR3 loop spans 14 amino acids. The CDR3 nucleotides read TGTGCCACCAGCAGCCGACAGGACTCCTACGAGCAGTACTTC. It encodes CATSSRQDSYEQYF.

This clonotype was counted a few times. This rearrangement joins TRBV3-1 to TRBJ2-1, with TRBD2 identical over 10 bases. The CDR3 totals 15 residues. After removal of 1 base from V and 6 bases from J, the junction contained 3 bases not matched to a gene. Germline CDR1 reads LGHDT; CDR2 reads YNNKEL (reference sequence). The CDR3 coding sequence is TGTGCCAGCAGCCAAGTTAGCGGGGGGTCCAATGAGCAGTTCTTC. This encodes CASSQVSGGSNEQFF.

Comment on this clonotype: A read error may account for a junction end that differs from germline. The chain has TRBV29-1 and TRBJ2-2; D may be TRBD2 (5 bases). The germline gives CDR1 SQVTM, CDR2 ANQGSEA. The CDR3 runs to 12 residues. The CDR3 coding sequence is TGCAGCGCTAGGACCAACACCGGGGAGCTGTCTTTT. This encodes CSARTNTGELSF.

The chain has TRBV15 and TRBJ1-1; D is possibly TRBD1 (5 bases). Germline V lookup: CDR1 LNHNV, CDR2 YYDKDF (reference sequence). The CDR3 has 15 amino acids. The V gene lost 0 bases and the J gene lost 1 base, with 9 bases spanning the gap. CDR3 in amino acids: CATSRDPRGNTEAFF. CDR3 bases: TGTGCCACCAGCAGAGATCCAAGGGGGAACACTGAAGCTTTCTTT.

This clonotype was seen only a few times. V usage is TRBV7-9 and J usage is TRBJ1-2; D is perhaps TRBD1 (6 bases). CDR3 length: 15 amino acids. CDR1 SEHNR and CDR2 FQNEAQ come from the germline V gene (reference sequence). Trimming took 2 bases from V and 0 from J, leaving 10 bases between them. CDR3 sequence reads: CASSLPGEANYGYTF. The CDR3 DNA reads as TGTGCCAGCAGCTTACCAGGGGAGGCTAACTATGGCTACACCTTC.

The chain recombines TRBV27 with TRBJ2-1; TRBD2 matches at 7 bases. The CDR3 runs to 14 residues. Germline-derived CDR1 and CDR2 are MNHEY and SMNVEV (reference sequence). J lost 9 bases, V lost 6 bases, and 11 bases had no gene match. The CDR3 sequence is CASSQGLPGGEQFF. CDR3 nucleotides: TGTGCCAGCAGCCAGGGCCTCCCGGGGGGTGAGCAGTTCTTC.

V usage is TRBV10-3 and J usage is TRBJ2-3, with D possibly TRBD1 on 5 matching bases. V was cut by 3 bases and J by 0 bases, with 7 bases left in between. The CDR3 totals 14 residues. CDR1 and CDR2 (germline): ENHRY, SYGVKD. The CDR3 loop is CAISDDSSTDTQYF. The CDR3 coding sequence is TGTGCCATCAGTGACGACAGTAGCACAGATACGCAGTATTTT.

This clonotype was counted a few times. The chain links TRBV11-3 to TRBJ1-1, with 9 positions matching TRBD1. Germline lookup yields CDR1 SGHNT and CDR2 YENEEA. This CDR3 is built from 13 residues. Trimming cost V 3 bases and J 8 bases; bases outside gene matches: 4. The CDR3 loop reads CASSLDRGREAFF. The CDR3 bases are TGTGCCAGCAGCTTGGACAGGGGACGAGAAGCTTTCTTT.

The chain couples TRBV25-1 to TRBJ2-3, with unresolved D. Germline assignment: CDR1 MGHDK and CDR2 SYGVNS. V dropped 3 bases and J dropped 7 bases, with 5 bases sitting between them. The CDR3 is made up of 11 amino acids. CDR3 bases: TGTGCCAGCAGTGAGGCCAATACGCAGTATTTT. This sequence encodes CASSEANTQYF. The full variable domain, rest sourced from reference TRBV25-1 and TRBJ2-3, is EADIYQTPRYLVIGTGKKITLECSQTMGHDKMYWYQQDPGMELHLIHYSYGVNSTEKGDLSSESTVSRIRTEHFPLTLESARPSHTSQYLCASSEANTQYFGPGTRLTVL.

The chain couples TRBV11-2 to TRBJ2-1; unclear D gene. This CDR3 comprises 13 residues. Trimming took off 3 bases at V and 9 bases at J, with 12 bases between the two ends. Germline CDR1 SGHAT, CDR2 FQNNGV. The CDR3: CASSFGSLREQFF. DNA for the CDR3: TGTGCCAGCAGCTTCGGTTCCCTTCGTGAGCAGTTCTTC.

The V call is TRBV11-2, the J call TRBJ2-1; D might be TRBD1 or TRBD2, each matching 6 bases. V dropped 1 base and J dropped 0 bases, with 19 bases sitting between them. This CDR3 spans 19 amino acids. Germline V gene sequence: CDR1 SGHAT, CDR2 FQNNGV. Here the CDR3 reads CASSLVGPGALGSYNEQFF. DNA of the CDR3: TGTGCCAGCAGCTTAGTAGGCCCGGGGGCGCTGGGCTCCTACAATGAGCAGTTCTTC. Together with reference TRBV11-2 and TRBJ2-1, the CDR3 gives the full variable domain: EAGVAQSPRYKIIEKRQSVAFWCNPISGHATLYWYQQILGQGPKLLIQFQNNGVVDDSQLPKDRFSAERLKGVDSTLKIQPAKLEDSAVYLCASSLVGPGALGSYNEQFFGPGTRLTVL.

The chain couples TRBV6-6 to TRBJ1-1; TRBD1 aligns across 7 bases. The CDR3 loop spans 12 amino acids. Germline values: CDR1 MNHNY, CDR2 SVGAGI (reference sequence). Germline trimming cut 5 bases from V and 11 bases from J; bases unmatched to any gene: 8. Here the CDR3 DNA reads TGTGCCAGCAGTGGGACAGTCGCTTTGGCTTTCTTT. The encoded protein is CASSGTVALAFF.

This clonotype occurred a few times. The V call is TRBV15, the J call TRBJ2-5, with 8 bases aligning to TRBD2. CDR3 length equals 19 residues. With 0 bases clipped from V and 5 bases from J, the junction kept 17 bases outside the gene matches. CDR1 and CDR2 (germline): LNHNV, YYDKDF (reference sequence). CDR3 sequence (DNA): TGTGCCACCAGCAGAGATCTGGCGGAAGCGGGAGTTTTCTGGGAGACCCAGTACTTC. Its translation is CATSRDLAEAGVFWETQYF.

The CDR3 DNA follows: TGTGCCAGCAGCGTAGAAGCGGGCGGCACAGATACGCAGTATTTT. Its translation: CASSVEAGGTDTQYF. The gene calls are TRBV9 and TRBJ2-3; D is perhaps TRBD2 (6 bases). The CDR3 covers 15 residues. The ends were cut back, 0 bases at V and 1 base at J, with 9 bases in the middle. Per germline, CDR1 SGDLS and CDR2 YYNGEE.

The gene calls are TRBV20-1 and TRBJ2-7; a possible D gene is TRBD1 (6 bases). The V and J ends lost 1 base and 6 bases respectively, with 13 bases between them. In germline, CDR1 is DFQATT, CDR2 SNEGSKA (reference sequence). CDR3 length: 13 residues. In DNA form, the CDR3 reads TGCAGTGCTAGAGGTGGGACACTCTTCGAGCAGTACTTC. Its translation is CSARGGTLFEQYF.

This clonotype occurred a few times. The chain joins TRBV12-3 or TRBV12-4 to TRBJ1-1, with no clear D. The CDR3 sequence is 10 residues long. V was shortened by 5 bases and J by 11 bases, with 9 bases between the two germline ends. CDR3 in amino acids: CASSRVGAFF. The CDR3 DNA reads TGTGCCAGCAGTAGAGTTGGGGCTTTCTTT.